The source of this TCR beta chain is a study of blood T cells in healthy people across ages. It was with a sample-barcoded 5' primer and a J-beta primer mix that a second PCR of about 6 to 11 cycles was run. TCRdb independently ran MiXCR on the 5' RACE reads; one entry per CDR3 protein. The repertoire includes around 900,000 distinct CDR3 sequences, about 28% of them detected once, and approximately 15% sits in the top ten. Roughly 9.5 milliliters of peripheral blood were drawn from each donor into EDTA-treated tubes. V lost 3 bases to trimming and J lost 4 bases, with 9 bases between them. The CDR3 extends over 13 amino acids. Per germline, CDR1 KGHSH and CDR2 LQKENI. This clonotype came up many times.

V gene TRBV18 combines with J gene TRBJ2-5; D is undetermined. The sequencing sample was made of blood. The source of this sequence is a woman older than 75 in good health. DNA for the CDR3: TGTGCCAGCTCACCGGGCCGTACAGAGACCCAGTACTTC. This translates into CASSPGRTETQYF.